This TCR beta chain stems from a study of persistence of HIV-infected CD4 T cells. Cells were stimulated nonspecifically with anti-CD3/anti-CD28 magnetic beads. Sorting of responding CD4+ T cells relied on upregulated CD40 ligand together with CD69. Adults with HIV-1 started suppressive ART while chronically infected. CD4+ T cell counts exceeded 400 cells/uL; CMV serology was positive. Anti-CD28/CD49d costimulation, CD40-blocking antibody and enfuvirtide were given to CD8-depleted PBMCs for under 20 hours. This CDR3 comprises 15 residues. Trimming pared 0 bases from V and 6 bases from J, leaving 14 bases between. CDR1 and CDR2 from the germline V gene are MNHEY and SMNVEV (reference sequence). As to this clone: The antigen is undetermined.

Sequencing used immunoSEQ version 4 in survey mode. Genomic DNA was diluted to around 9.3 ng/uL, up to roughly 1 ug per sample. TCRdb's copy holds only in-frame clones and misses some; the assay was immunoSEQ multiplex PCR. Seen here are 40,000 or so clones, roughly 90% observed once, and the top ten hold approximately 1%. The specimen comprised CD4+ T cells sorted from PBMCs after 18-hour stimulation, sampled from a patient who received antiretroviral therapy. The chain couples TRBV27 to TRBJ1-2; D uncertain. This receptor was obtained from an adult man with HIV who was CMV-seropositive. The CDR3, as DNA: TGTGCCAGCAGTTTATCTGCTGGGAATGTCCATGGCTACACCTTC. Amino acids: CASSLSAGNVHGYTF.